The rows below give T cell receptor beta chains drawn from one sample of a study of T cells after yellow fever vaccination. TCRdb reprocessed the 5' RACE reads with MiXCR, giving one entry per CDR3 protein. This table has some 150,000 distinct CDR3 sequences, about 6.2% appearing once. This material consisted of CD4+ T cells sorted from PBMCs, taken 10 days after the yellow fever booster vaccination. The receptors here all came from a man between 25 and 39 years old who received the YFV17D yellow fever vaccine. The CDR3 runs from the conserved cysteine through the conserved F or W. The D gene is left open where the match is weak. The listing skips clone size in some rows; elsewhere it reads once, few, many or a size class.

j_call	v_call	d_call	clone_size	cdr3_nt	cdr3_aa
TRBJ2-5	TRBV28	.	.	TGTGCCAGCAGTCCTATCACAGGCACCCAAGAGACCCAGTACTTC	CASSPITGTQETQYF
TRBJ2-3	TRBV20-1	.	many	TGCAGTGCTAGAAGTCGGACTCGACTCAGCACAGATACGCAGTATTTT	CSARSRTRLSTDTQYF
TRBJ1-4	TRBV30	.	many	TGTGCCTGGATCGCGCGGGGGAAGAATGAAAAACTGTTTTTT	CAWIARGKNEKLFF
TRBJ2-7	TRBV6-1	TRBD2	.	TGTGCCAGCAGTGGGGCTAGCGGGAGTGGGAACCGTCCCTACGAGCAGTACTTC	CASSGASGSGNRPYEQYF
TRBJ1-4	TRBV7-9	TRBD1	few	TGTGCCAGCAGCAGACCCGGGACAGTCGAAAAACTGTTTTTT	CASSRPGTVEKLFF
TRBJ1-3	TRBV7-2	TRBD1	many	TGTGCCAGCAGCCCCACCCGGGACAGCAACACCATATATTTT	CASSPTRDSNTIYF
TRBJ2-7	TRBV12-3/TRBV12-4	.	many	TGTGCCAGCAGTTTAAGACTGCTTACTTACGAGCAGTACTTC	CASSLRLLTYEQYF
TRBJ2-4	TRBV5-1	.	many	TGCGCCAGCAGCTTAGGTCCCAGAGGGAACATTCAGTACTTC	CASSLGPRGNIQYF
TRBJ2-3	TRBV20-1	.	many	TGCAGTGTAGCTACGCAGTATTTT	CSVATQYF
TRBJ2-7	TRBV12-3/TRBV12-4	.	many	TGTGCCAGCAGCCCTGACCAGAGCTTAGAGCAGTACTTC	CASSPDQSLEQYF
TRBJ1-1	TRBV7-2	TRBD1	many	TGTGCCAGCAGCCCGTCAGGGGGCAGGGCTGAAGCTTTCTTT	CASSPSGGRAEAFF
TRBJ2-4	TRBV19	TRBD2	.	TGTGCCAGTACTCTGACAGTCTACTCAAGCGGGAGGAGGCCAGGTCGCGGAAACATTCAGTACTTC	CASTLTVYSSGRRPGRGNIQYF
TRBJ2-7	TRBV5-4	.	few	TGTGCCAGCAGCTTATGGTCAGGGAATACCTACGAGCAGTACTTC	CASSLWSGNTYEQYF
TRBJ2-7	TRBV5-1	TRBD1	many	TGCGCCAGCAGCTCGGGACAGGGTTCCTACGAGCAGTACTTC	CASSSGQGSYEQYF
TRBJ2-3	TRBV4-3	.	many	TGCGCCAGCAGCCAAGACTTGTGGGTTACCTCTATTCGCACAGATACGCAGTATTTT	CASSQDLWVTSIRTDTQYF
TRBJ2-6	TRBV6-1	.	.	TGTGCCAGCAGTGAAGCCTCTGGGGCCAACGTCCTGACTTTC	CASSEASGANVLTF
TRBJ1-4	TRBV7-9	.	many	TGTGCCAGCAGCGTCACCGGACGCGAACTGTTTTTT	CASSVTGRELFF
TRBJ2-2	TRBV7-9	TRBD2	many	TGTGCCAGCAGCCCAATACAAGCGGGAGTAAGGACCGGGGAGCTGTTTTTT	CASSPIQAGVRTGELFF
TRBJ1-6	TRBV6-5	TRBD1	many	TGTGCCAGCAGTTCTGGACAGGGATCTTCACCCCTCCACTTT	CASSSGQGSSPLHF
TRBJ1-6	TRBV19	.	many	TGTGCCAGTAGTACGACCCAGGACAGTTCGTCACCCCTCCACTTT	CASSTTQDSSSPLHF
TRBJ2-5	TRBV5-1	.	many	TGCGCCAGCAGCTTGGGGCAGCGACAAGAGACCCAGTACTTC	CASSLGQRQETQYF
TRBJ2-7	TRBV12-3/TRBV12-4	TRBD2	many	TGTGCCAGCAGTTGGAGCGGGAAGGTCTACGAGCAGTACTTC	CASSWSGKVYEQYF
TRBJ2-3	TRBV28	.	many	TGTGCCAGCAGTTTCGGGGAGCCGCCGTATACGCAGTATTTT	CASSFGEPPYTQYF
TRBJ1-5	TRBV9	.	many	TGTGCCAGCAGCGCCGGAGGTGGAGAAGGAATTCAGCCCCAGCATTTT	CASSAGGGEGIQPQHF
TRBJ2-2	TRBV11-3	.	.	TGTGCCAGCAGCTCCCGAGGAGGGGCCGGGGAGCTGTTTTTT	CASSSRGGAGELFF
TRBJ2-1	TRBV3-1	.	many	TGTGCCAGCAGCCAAGGAGCGGGCCCCTACAATGAGCAGTTCTTC	CASSQGAGPYNEQFF
TRBJ2-5	TRBV5-5	.	many	TGTGCCAGCAGTCGTCTCGAAGAGACCCAGTACTTC	CASSRLEETQYF
TRBJ2-7	TRBV20-1	.	few	TGCAGTGCGCACGGGCGGACCCCCTACGAGCAGTACTTC	CSAHGRTPYEQYF
TRBJ2-1	TRBV11-2	.	many	TGTGCCAGCAGCTTAGTCTATGAGCAGTTCTTC	CASSLVYEQFF
TRBJ2-7	TRBV29-1	.	many	TGCAGCGTCGATGACGGGTTCAGGGGCGAGCAGTACTTC	CSVDDGFRGEQYF
TRBJ2-5	TRBV14	TRBD2	many	TGTGCCAGCAGCCAAGCCCGGACTAGCGGCGAGACCCAGTACTTC	CASSQARTSGETQYF
TRBJ2-1	TRBV18	.	many	TGTGCCAGCTCACCTCGGGACCCCCGAAACAATGAGCAGTTCTTC	CASSPRDPRNNEQFF
TRBJ2-1	TRBV5-1	TRBD2	many	TGCGCCAGCAGCTTTGGCGGGAGCAATGAGCAGTTCTTC	CASSFGGSNEQFF
TRBJ2-1	TRBV20-1	TRBD2	few	TGCAGTGGCCCTAGCGGAAGCTCCTACAATGAGCAGTTCTTC	CSGPSGSSYNEQFF
TRBJ2-3	TRBV20-1	TRBD2	many	TGCAGTGCTCCCTTTACTAGCGGGGGTCTAGATACGCAGTATTTT	CSAPFTSGGLDTQYF
TRBJ2-1	TRBV9	.	many	TGTGCCAGCAGCGCGGTTTACAATGAGCAGTTCTTC	CASSAVYNEQFF
TRBJ2-7	TRBV7-2	TRBD2	.	TGTGCCAGCAGGCCAGGGCGGGGGGGTTACGAGCAGTACTTC	CASRPGRGGYEQYF
TRBJ2-5	TRBV18	.	few	TGTGCCAGCTTAGTGCAGTACCAAGAGACCCAGTACTTC	CASLVQYQETQYF
TRBJ2-1	TRBV25-1	.	.	TGTGCCAGCAGTGAATGGTTTCAGGGTGAAAGTGGGGGTCGCGAGCAGTTCTTC	CASSEWFQGESGGREQFF
TRBJ2-7	TRBV20-1	TRBD2	few	TGCAGTGCACAACGGGACGGGAGGGCGCGCTACGAGCAGTACTTC	CSAQRDGRARYEQYF
TRBJ2-5	TRBV5-1	.	.	TGCGCCAGCAGCTTGGGGGCCTCGACAGCCCAAGAGACCCAGTACTTC	CASSLGASTAQETQYF
TRBJ2-1	TRBV2	TRBD1	many	TGTGCCAGCGGGAAGGACAGGGCCGACAATGAGCAGTTCTTC	CASGKDRADNEQFF